This passage covers 24 T cell receptor beta chains from one sample sequenced in a study of read filtering for tumor transcriptome and immune sequencing. This library used around 400 ng RNA and molecular barcoded adaptors spanning alpha/delta and beta/gamma chains. TCRdb reanalysed the reads using MiXCR and keeps one entry per CDR3 protein. The sample yields some 25,000 distinct CDR3 sequences, 20% seen once. Input material: a population of CD138-negative cells sorted from bone marrow. The source is a donor aged 40 or older with multiple myeloma.

This clonotype came up many times. This chain connects TRBV4-1 to TRBJ2-7; 7 bases fit TRBD2. This CDR3 is built from 14 residues. CDR1 MGHRA and CDR2 YSYEKL come from the germline V gene. The J segment lost 7 bases and the V segment lost 3 bases, leaving 9 bases of the junction unmatched. CDR3 region: CASSHGTPRGEQYF. CDR3 in DNA: TGCGCCAGCAGCCACGGGACTCCGCGGGGGGAGCAGTACTTC.

This clonotype has ten or more counts. The chain has TRBV6-1 and TRBJ1-5; D perhaps matches TRBD1 (5 bases). The V gene lost 5 bases and the J gene lost 0 bases, with 11 bases spanning the gap. Per the germline V gene, CDR1 is MNHNS and CDR2 is SASEGT. CDR3 size: 15 residues. The CDR3 DNA is TGTGCCAGCAGTTCCGGGACGGATAGCAATCAGCCCCAGCATTTT. Its protein is CASSSGTDSNQPQHF.

This clonotype has only one observation. A much larger clone is a single base away; this may be a read error. The chain employs TRBV20-1 and TRBJ1-5; D is possibly TRBD1 (5 bases). This CDR3 spans 13 amino acids. Germline V gives CDR1 DFQATT, CDR2 SNEGSKA (reference sequence). Here the CDR3 reads CSTSRGHHQPQHF. DNA for the CDR3: TGCAGTACTAGTAGGGGTCATCATCAGCCCCAGCATTTT.

This clonotype was detected a few times. The rearrangement uses TRBV30 and TRBJ2-7, with 8 nucleotides matching TRBD1. The CDR3 contains 12 residues. The ends lost 4 bases at V and 6 bases at J; junction bases unmatched: 5. The germline gives CDR1 GTSNPN, CDR2 SVGIG (reference sequence). CDR3 region: CAWTTGGREQYF. The CDR3 coding sequence is TGTGCCTGGACTACAGGGGGTCGCGAGCAGTACTTC.

This clonotype was seen ten or more times. The conserved phenylalanine or tryptophan is not found at the CDR3 terminus, so this likely reflects a read error. The chain joins TRBV27 to TRBJ2-3; 11 bases agree with TRBD2. Germline assignment: CDR1 MNHEY and CDR2 SMNVEV (reference sequence). This CDR3 is built from 17 residues. The J segment lost 2 bases and the V segment lost 0 bases, leaving 4 bases of the junction unmatched. The CDR3 region has the DNA TGTGCCAGCAGTTTATCGATTAGCGGGAGGGCCACAGATACGCAGTATCTT. Its translation: CASSLSISGRATDTQYL.

The sample holds many counts of this clonotype. CDR3 in DNA: TGTGCCAGCAGCGCGACAGGGGGCCGCCAAGAGACCCAGTACTTC. Amino acids: CASSATGGRQETQYF. The J gene is TRBJ2-5, the V gene TRBV11-2; 10 positions match TRBD1. V lost 5 bases to trimming and J lost 1 base; unmatched junction nucleotides: 4. This CDR3 region has 15 residues. Germline V gene lookup returns CDR1 SGHAT and CDR2 FQNNGV.

Many counts were recorded for this clonotype. This sequence joins TRBV20-1 and TRBJ2-7, with D tentatively TRBD2 (5 bases). Trimming removed 3 bases from V and 2 bases from J, with 14 bases in between. The germline V gene has CDR1 DFQATT and CDR2 SNEGSKA (reference sequence). The CDR3 is 14 amino acids. The CDR3 spells CSASPPPAAYEQYF. CDR3 nucleotides: TGCAGTGCTAGTCCCCCCCCAGCGGCCTACGAGCAGTACTTC.

This clonotype was observed many times. This chain joins TRBV29-1 and TRBJ1-1; tentative D call: TRBD1 (6 bases). Trimming shortened V by 5 bases and J by 2 bases, and 12 bases separated the two germline ends. Per germline, CDR1 SQVTM and CDR2 ANQGSEA. The CDR3 is 13 amino acids. CDR3 region: CSVYRGLNTEAFF. CDR3 bases: TGCAGCGTTTACCGGGGGCTTAACACTGAAGCTTTCTTT.

This clonotype was recorded many times. The chain employs TRBV7-3 and TRBJ2-1; 13 bases are shared with TRBD2. Unmatched junction bases numbered 3, after V lost 8 bases and J lost 5 bases. CDR3 length equals 14 residues. Germline V CDR1 and CDR2: SGHTA, FQGTGA. The CDR3 sequence is CASAGLAGNNEQFF. CDR3 nucleotides: TGTGCCAGCGCGGGACTAGCGGGGAACAATGAGCAGTTCTTC. The entire variable domain, with the rest obtained from reference TRBV7-3 and TRBJ2-1, is as follows: GAGVSQTPSNKVTEKGKYVELRCDPISGHTALYWYRQSLGQGPEFLIYFQGTGAADDSGLPNDRFFAVRPEGSVSTLKIQRTERGDSAVYLCASAGLAGNNEQFFGPGTRLTVL.

This clonotype was picked up many times. This chain links TRBV7-2 with TRBJ2-5; tentative D call: TRBD2 (6 bases). V gave up 1 base and J gave up 1 base, with 13 bases separating them. This CDR3 has 16 amino acids. The germline gives CDR1 SGHTA, CDR2 FQGNSA. In DNA, the CDR3 is TGTGCCAGCAGCTTAGGGGGACTGGGGCCCCAAGAGACCCAGTACTTC. This codes for CASSLGGLGPQETQYF.

This clonotype was picked up one time. At one end the junction does not follow the germline gene, possibly because of a read error. V usage is TRBV7-2 and J usage is TRBJ2-3, with D maybe TRBD1 (6 bases). Germline lookup yields CDR1 SGHTA and CDR2 FQGNSA. The CDR3 has 13 amino acids. CDR3 sequence: CSSSPRWTDSQYF. CDR3 DNA: TGTTCCAGCAGTCCTCGGTGGACAGATTCGCAGTATTTT.

This clonotype was observed at least ten times. The chain uses TRBV4-1 and TRBJ1-1, with a weak D call TRBD1 (5 bases). CDR1 is MGHRA, CDR2 YSYEKL, per germline. V shed 3 bases and J shed 1 base, with 12 bases lying between them. CDR3 length equals 15 residues. The CDR3 DNA is TGCGCCAGCAGCCACGCTGACAGCAGGAACACTGAAGCTTTCTTT. Translated, it gives CASSHADSRNTEAFF.

The chain has TRBV5-6 and TRBJ1-1, with TRBD1 matching over 7 bases. J gave up 0 bases and V 4 bases, and 6 bases lay outside the gene matches. The V gene's germline CDR1 is SGHDT and CDR2 YYEEEE. This CDR3 spans 15 amino acids. The CDR3 sequence: CASSLQGLVNTEAFF. The CDR3, as DNA: TGTGCCAGCAGCCTACAGGGGCTGGTGAACACTGAAGCTTTCTTT.

In regard to this clonotype: A much larger clone lies a single base off, so this may be a read error. No conserved phenylalanine or tryptophan ends this CDR3, so it is likely a read error. The chain combines TRBV28 with TRBJ2-7; D not certain. This CDR3 region has 15 residues. Trimming stripped 2 bases from V and 0 bases from J, with 11 bases between. Germline V CDR1 and CDR2: MDHEN, SYDVKM. Here the CDR3 reads CASSLIDRSSYEQYL. The DNA for the CDR3 is TGTGCCAGCAGTTTAATTGACCGGAGCTCCTACGAGCAGTACCTC.

This clonotype was recorded many times. The chain links TRBV7-2 to TRBJ2-1; D call uncertain. The germline gives CDR1 SGHTA, CDR2 FQGNSA. The CDR3 has 15 amino acids. Trimming removed 1 base at V and 9 bases at J, with 16 bases between. CDR3 loop: CASSLELGGWGEQFF. The CDR3 DNA follows: TGTGCCAGCAGCTTAGAGCTTGGCGGATGGGGTGAGCAGTTCTTC.

A note on this clonotype: One junction end does not reproduce the germline sequence, and a read error may be involved. This rearrangement joins TRBV24-1 to TRBJ2-5, with TRBD2 identical over 8 bases. The germline CDR1 and CDR2 sequences are KGHDR and SFDVKD. CDR3 length: 16 residues. Here the CDR3 reads CATSDQTTGTRETRYF. CDR3 DNA: TGTGCCACCAGTGATCAAACGACCGGGACTAGAGAAACCCGGTACTTC.

The rearrangement uses TRBV4-1 and TRBJ2-1; no firm D call. The germline V and J ends were trimmed by 8 bases and 4 bases, with 15 bases remaining between them. CDR3 size: 14 residues. Per the germline V gene, CDR1 is MGHRA and CDR2 is YSYEKL. CDR3 sequence (DNA): TGCGCCAGCCAAGATGTCCCCAGTTACAATGAGCAGTTCTTC. It yields the protein CASQDVPSYNEQFF.

This clonotype was observed at least ten times. V is TRBV19 and J is TRBJ2-5; 8 nucleotides match TRBD1. Germline trimming cut 6 bases from V and 4 bases from J; bases unmatched to any gene: 4. The length of the CDR3 is 13 residues. In germline, CDR1 is LNHDA, CDR2 SQIVND (reference sequence). CDR3 bases: TGTGCCAGTAGGGGCAGGGGGCGAGAGACCCAGTACTTC. Protein product: CASRGRGRETQYF.

This clonotype was seen repeatedly, ten times or more. The chain carries TRBV28 and TRBJ1-1, with 7 bases that match TRBD1. Unmatched junction bases numbered 7, after V lost 0 bases and J lost 3 bases. Per the germline V gene, CDR1 is MDHEN and CDR2 is SYDVKM. CDR3 length: 16 amino acids. The CDR3 loop is CASSLWVRGQDTEAFF. The CDR3 coding sequence is TGTGCCAGCAGTTTATGGGTGAGGGGGCAGGACACTGAAGCTTTCTTT.

Regarding this clonotype: The junction does not match germline at one end; this may be a read error. The rearrangement uses TRBV29-1 and TRBJ2-1; D is unresolved. The germline V gene has CDR1 SQVTM and CDR2 ANQGSEA. This CDR3 is built from 11 residues. CDR3 bases: TGCAGCGTTGAAGAGAGGAATAAGCAGTCCTTC. This encodes CSVEERNKQSF.

CDR3 amino acids: CASRLNGGVEKLFF. The CDR3 DNA reads TGTGCCAGCAGGCTTAACGGGGGGGTTGAAAAACTGTTTTTT. J is TRBJ1-4 and V is TRBV2, with D possibly TRBD1 on 5 matching bases. The germline gives CDR1 SNHLY, CDR2 FYNNEI. With 6 bases removed from V and 7 bases from J, the gap between germline ends came to 15 bases. There are 14 residues in the CDR3.

This clonotype was observed many times. The CDR3 nucleotides read TGTGCCAGCAGCCAAGGGGAAGGGACCTCCTACAATGAGCAGTTCTTC. This translates into CASSQGEGTSYNEQFF. The chain is built from TRBV3-1 and TRBJ2-1; possibly TRBD1 or TRBD2 for D (5 bases each). There are 16 residues in the CDR3. The germline CDR1 and CDR2 sequences are LGHDT and YNNKEL (reference sequence). V gave up 1 base and J gave up 0 bases, with 10 bases separating them.

To note about this clonotype: A far larger clone lies a single base away; this is likely a read error. DNA for the CDR3: TGTGCCAGCAGTTTCGGGTCTAGCTGGAATGAGCAGTTCTTC. Protein product: CASSFGSSWNEQFF. The chain combines TRBV6-6 with TRBJ2-1, with a weak D call TRBD2 (5 bases). CDR1 and CDR2 (germline): MNHNY, SVGAGI (reference sequence). V lost 4 bases and J 7 bases, leaving 14 bases between the germline ends. The CDR3 contains 14 residues.

Turning to this clonotype: A read error may be the cause here, since a much bigger clone is one base away. The chain uses TRBV29-1 and TRBJ2-2; the D gene could be TRBD1 or TRBD2 (5 bases each). The germline CDR1 and CDR2 sequences are SQVTM and ANQGSEA. The CDR3 has 14 residues. The V gene lost 4 bases and the J gene lost 1 base, with 10 bases spanning the gap. The CDR3 loop reads CSVAGALNTGELFF. The CDR3 DNA sequence: TGCAGCGTTGCCGGGGCTCTGAACACCGGGGAGCTGTTTTTT.